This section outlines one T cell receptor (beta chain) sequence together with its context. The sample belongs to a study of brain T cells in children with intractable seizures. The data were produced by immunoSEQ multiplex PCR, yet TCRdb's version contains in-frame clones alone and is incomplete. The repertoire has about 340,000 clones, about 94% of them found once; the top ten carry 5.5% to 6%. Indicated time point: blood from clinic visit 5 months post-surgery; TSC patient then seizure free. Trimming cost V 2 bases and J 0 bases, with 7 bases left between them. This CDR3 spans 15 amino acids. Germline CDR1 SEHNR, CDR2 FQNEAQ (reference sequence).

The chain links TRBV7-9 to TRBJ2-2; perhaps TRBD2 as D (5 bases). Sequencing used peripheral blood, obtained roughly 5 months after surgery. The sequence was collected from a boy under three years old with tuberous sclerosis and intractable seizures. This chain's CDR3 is CASSLTGSNTGELFF. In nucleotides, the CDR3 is TGTGCCAGCAGCTTAACGGGATCGAACACCGGGGAGCTGTTTTTT. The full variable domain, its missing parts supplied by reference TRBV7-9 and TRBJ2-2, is DTGVSQNPRHKITKRGQNVTFRCDPISEHNRLYWYRQTLGQGPEFLTYFQNEAQLEKSRLLSDRFSAERPKGSFSTLEIQRTEQGDSAMYLCASSLTGSNTGELFFGEGSRLTVL.